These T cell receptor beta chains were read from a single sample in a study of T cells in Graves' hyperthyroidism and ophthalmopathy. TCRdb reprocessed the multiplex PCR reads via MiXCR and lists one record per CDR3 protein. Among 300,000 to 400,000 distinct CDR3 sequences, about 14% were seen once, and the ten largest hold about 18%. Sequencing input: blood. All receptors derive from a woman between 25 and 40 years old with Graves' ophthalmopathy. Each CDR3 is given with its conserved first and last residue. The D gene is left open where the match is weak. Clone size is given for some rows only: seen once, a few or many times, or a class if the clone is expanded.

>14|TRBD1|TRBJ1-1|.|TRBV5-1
TGCGCCAGCTCGGGACAGGGACCGAGGACTGAAGCTTTCTTT
CASSGQGPRTEAFF
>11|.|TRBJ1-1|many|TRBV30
TGTGCCTGGAGTAGGGGAGGGGGTGCTTTCTTT
CAWSRGGGAFF
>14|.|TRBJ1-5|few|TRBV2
TGTGCCAGCAGTGAAGTGGACAGCGGTCAGCCCCAGCATTTT
CASSEVDSGQPQHF
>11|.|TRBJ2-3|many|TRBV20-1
TGCAGTGCTAGAGACACAGATACGCAGTATTTT
CSARDTDTQYF
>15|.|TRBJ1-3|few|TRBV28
TGTGCCAGCAGTTTTAGGGGGGAGGATGGAAACACCATACATTTT
CASSFRGEDGNTIHF
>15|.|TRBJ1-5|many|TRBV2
TGTGCCAGCAGTGGGGGGCAGGGTTCCTATCAGCCCCAGCATTTT
CASSGGQGSYQPQHF
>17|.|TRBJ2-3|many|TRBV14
TGTGCCAGCAGCCAAGATCCCGCGGGAACAAGCACAGATACGCAGTATTTT
CASSQDPAGTSTDTQYF
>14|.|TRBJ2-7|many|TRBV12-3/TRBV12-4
TGTGCCAGCAGCCCGGCGGGGAAGAGTTACGAGCAGTACTTC
CASSPAGKSYEQYF
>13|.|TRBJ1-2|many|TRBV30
TGTGCCTGGAGTGTAGTGGGGGAATATGGCTACACCTTC
CAWSVVGEYGYTF
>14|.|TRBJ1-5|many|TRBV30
TGTGCCTGGAGTGTAAGGGGAGGCGGCCAGCCCCAGCATTTT
CAWSVRGGGQPQHF
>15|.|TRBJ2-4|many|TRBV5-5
TGTGCCAGCAGCTTGGCCGGTGGAATAGGGAACATTCAGTACTTC
CASSLAGGIGNIQYF
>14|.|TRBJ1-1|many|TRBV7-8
TGTGCCAGCAGCCCGGCGGGTCGTGGCACTGAAGCTTTCTTT
CASSPAGRGTEAFF
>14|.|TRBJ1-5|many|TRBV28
TGTGCCAGCAGTTACGGGGAGGAAAATCAGCCCCAGCATTTT
CASSYGEENQPQHF
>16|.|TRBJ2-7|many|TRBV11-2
TGTGCCAGCAGCTTAATTAGGTCCAAGGAATCTCGCGAGCAGTACTTC
CASSLIRSKESREQYF
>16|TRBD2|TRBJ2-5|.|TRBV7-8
TGTGCCAGCAGCTCAGCGGGGGGGAGTGCGAGGGGGACCCAGTACTTC
CASSSAGGSARGTQYF
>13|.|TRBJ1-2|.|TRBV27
TGTGCCAGCCGACAGGCATCAAGGGATGGCTACACCTTC
CASRQASRDGYTF
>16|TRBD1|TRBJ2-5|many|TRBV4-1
TGCGCCAGCAGCCAAGCGGACAGGGGGCAGGGGGAGACCCAGTACTTC
CASSQADRGQGETQYF
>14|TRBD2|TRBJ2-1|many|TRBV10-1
TGCGCCAACGTTGGACTAGCGGATCACAATGAGCAGTTCTTC
CANVGLADHNEQFF
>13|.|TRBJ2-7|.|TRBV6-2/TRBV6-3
TGTGCCAGCAGTCGGGGGGCCGGCTACGAGCAGTGCTTC
CASSRGAGYEQCF
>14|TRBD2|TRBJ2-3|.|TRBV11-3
TGTGCCAGCAGCTCGGGGGGTTTCCCAGATACGCAGTATTTT
CASSSGGFPDTQYF
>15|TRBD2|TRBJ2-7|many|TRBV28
TGTGCCAGCAGGGTCACTAGCGGCAGAAGCTACGAGCAGTACTTC
CASRVTSGRSYEQYF